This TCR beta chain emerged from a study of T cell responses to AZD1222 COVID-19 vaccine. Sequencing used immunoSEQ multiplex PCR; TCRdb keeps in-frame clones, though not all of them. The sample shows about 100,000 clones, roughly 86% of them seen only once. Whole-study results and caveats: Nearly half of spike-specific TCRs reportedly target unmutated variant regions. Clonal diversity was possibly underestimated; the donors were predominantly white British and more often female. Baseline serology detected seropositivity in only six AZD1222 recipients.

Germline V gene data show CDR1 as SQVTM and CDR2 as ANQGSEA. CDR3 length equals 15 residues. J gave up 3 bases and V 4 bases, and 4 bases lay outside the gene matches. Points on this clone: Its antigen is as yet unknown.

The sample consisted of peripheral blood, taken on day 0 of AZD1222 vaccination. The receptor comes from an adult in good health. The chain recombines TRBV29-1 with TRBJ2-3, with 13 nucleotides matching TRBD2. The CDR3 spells CSVAWTSGGTDTQYF. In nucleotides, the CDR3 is TGCAGCGTTGCCTGGACTAGCGGGGGAACAGATACGCAGTATTTT.